One and the same sample provided the 18 T cell receptor beta chains below, sequenced in a study of blood T cell repertoires in COVID-19. Using immunoSEQ multiplex PCR, the repertoire was profiled, and TCRdb retains in-frame clones only, with some absent. Among about 130,000 clones, more than 75% were seen once, and the ten largest hold around 5%. The sample consisted of peripheral blood. These receptors were taken from a woman in her seventies with COVID-19, enrolled during active disease.

This clone was counted a single time. The chain couples TRBV5-8 to TRBJ1-1, with 9 bases that match TRBD1. CDR1 SGHTS and CDR2 YDEGEE come from the germline V gene. The CDR3 is 15 residues long. The junction had 7 bases not matched to a gene; V was cut back by 4 bases and J by 3 bases. In DNA, the CDR3 is TGTGCCAGCAGCCTAAACAGGGGGCAGGACACTGAAGCTTTCTTT. It codes for CASSLNRGQDTEAFF.

As for this clone: Other nucleotide sequences from this sample produce the same CDR3. The DNA of the CDR3 is TGTGCCAGCAGCCCGGGACAGGGGAACTATGGCTACACCTTC. Translation: CASSPGQGNYGYTF. The genes are TRBV7-2 and TRBJ1-2; 10 nucleotides agree with TRBD1. Germline V CDR1 and CDR2: SGHTA, FQGNSA. This CDR3 has 14 residues. V was pared by 5 bases and J by 2 bases, with 2 bases of the junction left unmatched.

This clone was seen just once. The genes are TRBV5-1 and TRBJ2-7; 8 nucleotides align to TRBD2. The germline V gene encodes CDR1 SGHRS and CDR2 YFSETQ. The V and J ends lost 6 bases and 2 bases, in that order; junction bases with no gene match: 10. This CDR3 spans 15 amino acids. As DNA, the CDR3 is TGCGCCAGCACCCTCGCGGGAGGCCCCCCCTACGAGCAGTACTTC. Its protein product is CASTLAGGPPYEQYF.

In regard to this clone: This may be a read error: a much more frequent sequence differs by one nucleotide. Other DNA variants within this sample encode the same CDR3. The V and J genes are TRBV28 and TRBJ1-6; D remains unclear. Between the trimmed V and J ends, which lost 4 bases and 9 bases, there was a span of 4 bases. Per the germline V gene, CDR1 is MDHEN and CDR2 is SYDVKM. The CDR3 totals 11 residues. CDR3 DNA sequence: TGTGCCAGCAGTTCCGTTTCACCCCTCCACTTT. Translating it yields CASSSVSPLHF.

The chain recombines TRBV5-1 with TRBJ1-6, with TRBD1 as a possible D gene (5 bases). This CDR3 comprises 14 residues. CDR1 is SGHRS, CDR2 YFSETQ, per germline. The V end was cut by 4 bases, the J end by 8 bases, with 13 bases between. The CDR3 coding sequence is TGCGCCAGCAGCCCGTCGGGGGGTGATTCACCCCTCCACTTT. Translated, it gives CASSPSGGDSPLHF.

The rearrangement uses TRBV6-5 and TRBJ2-4, with TRBD1 identical over 7 bases. The J segment lost 0 bases and the V segment lost 4 bases, leaving 6 bases of the junction unmatched. Germline V lookup: CDR1 MNHEY, CDR2 SVGAGI. CDR3 length equals 16 residues. CDR3 in DNA: TGTGCCAGCAGTTCGACAGGGCCCTTAGCCAAAAACATTCAGTACTTC. This translates into CASSSTGPLAKNIQYF.

The chain carries TRBV6-5 and TRBJ1-2, with 10 positions matching TRBD1. The germline gives CDR1 MNHEY, CDR2 SVGAGI. The CDR3 is made up of 16 amino acids. Trimming removed 2 bases from V and 3 bases from J; junction bases left unmatched: 6. The CDR3 sequence is CASSYQGQGPYYGYTF. The CDR3 DNA follows: TGTGCCAGCAGTTACCAGGGACAGGGGCCGTACTATGGCTACACCTTC.

The rearrangement uses TRBV28 and TRBJ2-7; tentative D call: TRBD1 (5 bases). The V gene's germline CDR1 is MDHEN and CDR2 SYDVKM. CDR3 length: 12 residues. V lost 5 bases and J lost 4, with 9 bases in between. The CDR3 sequence is CASSAAGYEQYF. In nucleotides, the CDR3 is TGTGCCAGCAGTGCTGCAGGGTACGAGCAGTACTTC.

J is TRBJ1-3 and V is TRBV7-2, with D maybe TRBD1 (5 bases). This CDR3 is 16 amino acids long. Germline assignment: CDR1 SGHTA and CDR2 FQGNSA. The germline V and J ends were trimmed by 5 bases and 4 bases, with 18 bases remaining between them. This CDR3 is CASSPGSGRAGNTIYF. The CDR3 bases are TGTGCCAGCAGCCCAGGCTCAGGGAGGGCCGGAAACACCATATATTTT.

This clone was seen only once. V usage is TRBV5-5 and J usage is TRBJ2-7; D is perhaps TRBD1 (5 bases). The V and J ends lost 1 base and 2 bases respectively, with 7 bases between them. CDR1 is SGHKS, CDR2 YYEKEE, per germline (reference sequence). The CDR3 has 13 residues. CDR3 nucleotide sequence: TGTGCCAGCAGCTTGCCAGGGCCCTACGAGCAGTACTTC. Its protein is CASSLPGPYEQYF.

V and J are TRBV5-1 and TRBJ2-1; no firm D call. Germline V CDR1 and CDR2: SGHRS, YFSETQ. The germline V and J ends were trimmed by 0 bases and 3 bases, with 10 bases remaining between them. This CDR3 region has 15 residues. CDR3: CASSLGGGLYNEQFF. The CDR3 region has the DNA TGCGCCAGCAGCTTGGGTGGCGGCCTCTACAATGAGCAGTTCTTC.

This clone came up a few times. The CDR3 loop is CASSFLDSYGYTF. The CDR3 DNA reads as TGTGCCAGCAGCTTTCTGGACAGCTATGGCTACACCTTC. The V and J genes are TRBV5-6 and TRBJ1-2; TRBD1 is a possible D gene (6 bases). Per germline, CDR1 SGHDT and CDR2 YYEEEE. V lost 2 bases to trimming and J lost 4 bases, with 9 bases between them. The CDR3 runs 13 residues.

The chain joins TRBV3-1 (or the pseudogene TRBV3-2) to TRBJ1-2; possible D gene TRBD1, 6 bases. Trimming pared 0 bases from V and 2 bases from J, leaving 13 bases between. CDR1 and CDR2 from the germline V gene are LGHDT and YNNKEL (reference sequence). This CDR3 spans 16 amino acids. DNA for the CDR3: TGTGCCAGCAGCCAAGATATGGGGACATCGAACTATGGCTACACCTTC. The encoded protein is CASSQDMGTSNYGYTF.

This clone was picked up one time. The chain employs TRBV21-1 and TRBJ1-3. TRBV21-1 is shown as a pseudogene. The CDR3 covers 18 residues. CDR3 residues: CASSERGKAYHSGNTIYF. The CDR3 nucleotides read TGTGCCAGCAGCGAACGGGGAAAGGCCTACCACTCTGGAAACACCATATATTTT.

This clone was recorded only once. The chain employs TRBV7-9 and TRBJ2-1; a weak D match, TRBD2 (5 bases). Germline assignment: CDR1 SEHNR and CDR2 FQNEAQ (reference sequence). This CDR3 contains 14 residues. With 5 bases removed from V and 6 bases from J, the gap between germline ends came to 14 bases. The CDR3: CASSGRALTNEQFF. As DNA, the CDR3 is TGTGCCAGCAGCGGGCGGGCCCTGACCAATGAGCAGTTCTTC.

V and J are TRBV7-2 and TRBJ2-3, with 8 bases lining up with TRBD2. CDR1 and CDR2 (germline): SGHTA, FQGNSA. Trimming took 4 bases from V and 5 from J; bases not matched to a gene: 8. This CDR3 is 15 amino acids long. This chain's CDR3 is CASSSTSGGRDTQYF. DNA of the CDR3: TGTGCCAGCAGCTCGACGAGCGGGGGAAGAGATACGCAGTATTTT.

The chain couples TRBV29-1 to TRBJ1-2; a possible D gene is TRBD1 (5 bases). Germline lookup yields CDR1 SQVTM and CDR2 ANQGSEA. The CDR3 covers 12 residues. V was shortened by 8 bases and J by 7 bases, with 17 bases between the two germline ends. The CDR3 DNA reads TGCAGCACCCTTTCTCCCGGGGGTGGCTACACCTTC. This codes for CSTLSPGGGYTF.

The chain carries TRBV7-2 and TRBJ2-2; D is perhaps TRBD2 (5 bases). Germline V gene sequence: CDR1 SGHTA, CDR2 FQGNSA. Trimming cost V 6 bases and J 4 bases, with 12 bases left between them. There are 14 residues in the CDR3. Written as DNA, the CDR3 is TGTGCCAGCAGGCGGGCGCCATCCACCGGGGAGCTGTTTTTT. Amino acids: CASRRAPSTGELFF.